This TCR beta chain was identified during a study of blood T cell repertoires in COVID-19. Assay used: immunoSEQ multiplex PCR; TCRdb lists only in-frame clones, some missing. The sample yields 350,000 or so clones, roughly nine tenths seen once. The trim removed 6 bases at V and 1 base at J, leaving 4 bases unmatched. The CDR3 has 14 amino acids. In germline, CDR1 is MDHEN, CDR2 SYDVKM. The chain joins TRBV28 to TRBJ1-1; 8 bases fit TRBD1. This sequence originates from a woman aged 55-69 years with COVID-19, enrolled during active disease. Sequences were obtained from peripheral blood. CDR3 sequence: CASRTGERNTEAFF. The CDR3 nucleotides read TGTGCCAGCAGGACAGGGGAGAGGAACACTGAAGCTTTCTTT.